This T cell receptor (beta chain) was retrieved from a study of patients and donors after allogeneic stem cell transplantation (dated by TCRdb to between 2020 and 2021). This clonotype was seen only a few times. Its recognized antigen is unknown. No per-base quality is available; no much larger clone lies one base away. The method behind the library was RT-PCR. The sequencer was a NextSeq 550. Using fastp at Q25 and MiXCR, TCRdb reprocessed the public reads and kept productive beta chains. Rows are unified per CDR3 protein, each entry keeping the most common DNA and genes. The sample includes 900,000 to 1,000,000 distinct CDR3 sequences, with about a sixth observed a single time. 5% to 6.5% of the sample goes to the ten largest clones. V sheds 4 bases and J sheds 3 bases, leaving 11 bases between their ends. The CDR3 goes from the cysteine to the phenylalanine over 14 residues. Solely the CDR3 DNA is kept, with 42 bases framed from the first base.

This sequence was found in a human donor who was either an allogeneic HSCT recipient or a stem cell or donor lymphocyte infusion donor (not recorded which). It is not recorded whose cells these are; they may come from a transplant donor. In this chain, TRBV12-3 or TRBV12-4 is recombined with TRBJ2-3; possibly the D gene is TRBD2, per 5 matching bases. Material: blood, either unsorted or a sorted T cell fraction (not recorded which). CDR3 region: CASSSTGKTDTQYF. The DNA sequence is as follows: TGTGCCAGCAGTTCAACGGGAAAGACAGATACGCAGTATTTT.